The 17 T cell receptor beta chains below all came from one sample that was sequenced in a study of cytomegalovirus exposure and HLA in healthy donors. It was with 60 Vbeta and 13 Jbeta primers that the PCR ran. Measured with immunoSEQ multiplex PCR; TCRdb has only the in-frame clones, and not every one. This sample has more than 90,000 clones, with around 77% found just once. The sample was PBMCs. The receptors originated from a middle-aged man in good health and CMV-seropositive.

The CDR3 sequence is CASRRTGNYEQYF. CDR3 coding DNA: TGTGCCAGCAGGAGGACAGGGAACTACGAGCAGTACTTC. The chain recombines TRBV6-5 with TRBJ2-7, with 8 bases aligning to TRBD1. V lost 6 bases, J lost 3 bases, and 4 bases stayed unmatched. Germline V gene lookup returns CDR1 MNHEY and CDR2 SVGAGI. This CDR3 spans 13 amino acids.

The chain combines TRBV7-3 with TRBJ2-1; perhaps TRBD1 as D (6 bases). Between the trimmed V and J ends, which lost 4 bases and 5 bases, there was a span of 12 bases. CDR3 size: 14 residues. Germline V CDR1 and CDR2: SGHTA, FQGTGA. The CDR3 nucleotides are TGTGCCAGCAGCTACCGGGGACATAACAATGAGCAGTTCTTC. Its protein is CASSYRGHNNEQFF.

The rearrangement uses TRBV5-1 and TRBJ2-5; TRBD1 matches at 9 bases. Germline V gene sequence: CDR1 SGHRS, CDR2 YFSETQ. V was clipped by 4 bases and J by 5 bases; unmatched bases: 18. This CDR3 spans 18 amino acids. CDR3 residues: CASSLILTGGALGETQYF. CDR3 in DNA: TGCGCCAGCAGCCTTATCCTGACAGGGGGTGCCCTAGGTGAGACCCAGTACTTC.

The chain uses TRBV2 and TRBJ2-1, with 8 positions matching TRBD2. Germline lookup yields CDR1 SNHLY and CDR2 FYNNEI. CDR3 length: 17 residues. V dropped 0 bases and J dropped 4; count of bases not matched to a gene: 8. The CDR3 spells CASSEAGGGGPYNEQFF. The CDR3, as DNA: TGTGCCAGCAGTGAAGCGGGTGGCGGGGGGCCTTACAATGAGCAGTTCTTC.

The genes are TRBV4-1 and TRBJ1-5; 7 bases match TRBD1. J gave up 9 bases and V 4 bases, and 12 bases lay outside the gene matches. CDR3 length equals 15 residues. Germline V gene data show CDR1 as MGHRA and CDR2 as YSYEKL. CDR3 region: CASSPTGDPTGPQHF. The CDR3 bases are TGCGCCAGCAGCCCCACAGGGGATCCGACGGGGCCCCAGCATTTT.

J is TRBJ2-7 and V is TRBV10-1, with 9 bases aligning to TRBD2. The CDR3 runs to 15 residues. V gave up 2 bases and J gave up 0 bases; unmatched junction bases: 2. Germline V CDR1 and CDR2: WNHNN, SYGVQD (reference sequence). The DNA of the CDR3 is TGCGCCAGCAGTGAGGCTAGCGGGAACTCCTACGAGCAGTACTTC. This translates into CASSEASGNSYEQYF.

Here the CDR3 reads CASSLGGPNEKLFF. The CDR3 nucleotides read TGTGCCAGCAGCTTGGGGGGGCCTAATGAAAAACTGTTTTTT. The J gene is TRBJ1-4, the V gene TRBV5-6; TRBD1 is a possible D gene (6 bases). Germline lookup yields CDR1 SGHDT and CDR2 YYEEEE. CDR3 length: 14 residues. V lost 0 bases, J lost 3 bases, and 6 bases lay in between. Based on the CDR3 plus reference TRBV5-6 and TRBJ1-4, the full variable domain is DAGVTQSPTHLIKTRGQQVTLRCSPKSGHDTVSWYQQALGQGPQFIFQYYEEEERQRGNFPDRFSGHQFPNYSSELNVNALLLGDSALYLCASSLGGPNEKLFFGSGTQLSVL.

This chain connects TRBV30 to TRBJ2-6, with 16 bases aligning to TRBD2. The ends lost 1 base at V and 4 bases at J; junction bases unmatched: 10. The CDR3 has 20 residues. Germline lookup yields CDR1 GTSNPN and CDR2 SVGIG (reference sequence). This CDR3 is CAWSGGGTSGRGYGANVLTF. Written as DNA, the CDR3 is TGTGCCTGGAGTGGCGGAGGGACTAGCGGGAGGGGGTACGGGGCCAACGTCCTGACTTTC.

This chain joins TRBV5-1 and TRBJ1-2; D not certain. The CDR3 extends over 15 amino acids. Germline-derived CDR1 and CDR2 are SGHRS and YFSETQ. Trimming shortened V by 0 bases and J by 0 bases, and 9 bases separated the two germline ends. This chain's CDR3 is CASSLVQDSNYGYTF. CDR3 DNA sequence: TGCGCCAGCAGCTTGGTGCAGGATTCTAACTATGGCTACACCTTC. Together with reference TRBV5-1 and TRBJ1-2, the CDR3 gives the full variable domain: KAGVTQTPRYLIKTRGQQVTLSCSPISGHRSVSWYQQTPGQGLQFLFEYFSETQRNKGNFPGRFSGRQFSNSRSEMNVSTLELGDSALYLCASSLVQDSNYGYTFGSGTRLTVV.

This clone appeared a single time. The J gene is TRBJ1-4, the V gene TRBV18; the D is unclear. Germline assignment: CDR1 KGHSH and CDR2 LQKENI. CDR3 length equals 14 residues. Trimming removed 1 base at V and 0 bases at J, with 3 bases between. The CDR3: CASSPRATNEKLFF. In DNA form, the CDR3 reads TGTGCCAGCTCACCACGCGCAACTAATGAAAAACTGTTTTTT.

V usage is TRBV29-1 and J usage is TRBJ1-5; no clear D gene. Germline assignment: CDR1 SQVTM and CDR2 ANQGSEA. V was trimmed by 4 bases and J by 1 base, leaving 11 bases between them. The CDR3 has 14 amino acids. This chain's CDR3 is CSVVEGGSNQPQHF. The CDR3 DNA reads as TGCAGCGTTGTGGAGGGAGGGAGCAATCAGCCCCAGCATTTT.

CDR3 nucleotide sequence: TGCGCCAGCAGCCAAGATTATAGACTCCTGGTGAACAATGAGCAGTTCTTC. Translation gives CASSQDYRLLVNNEQFF. This rearrangement joins TRBV4-1 to TRBJ2-1; D not certain. Germline loops: CDR1 MGHRA, CDR2 YSYEKL. The CDR3 totals 17 residues. V dropped 0 bases and J dropped 5 bases, with 17 bases sitting between them.

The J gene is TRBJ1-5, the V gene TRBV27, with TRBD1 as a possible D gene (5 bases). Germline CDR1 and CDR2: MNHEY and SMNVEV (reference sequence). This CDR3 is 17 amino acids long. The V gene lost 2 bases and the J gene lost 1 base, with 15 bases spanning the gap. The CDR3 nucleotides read TGTGCCAGCAGTTTAGGTCAGGGCCTTTTGAGCAATCAGCCCCAGCATTTT. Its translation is CASSLGQGLLSNQPQHF.

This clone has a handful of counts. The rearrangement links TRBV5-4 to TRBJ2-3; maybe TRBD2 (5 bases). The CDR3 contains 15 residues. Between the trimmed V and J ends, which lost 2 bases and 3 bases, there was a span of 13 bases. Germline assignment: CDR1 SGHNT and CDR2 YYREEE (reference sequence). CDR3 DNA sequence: TGTGCCAGCAGCTTAAGTCTAGCCCAGACAGATACGCAGTATTTT. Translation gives CASSLSLAQTDTQYF.

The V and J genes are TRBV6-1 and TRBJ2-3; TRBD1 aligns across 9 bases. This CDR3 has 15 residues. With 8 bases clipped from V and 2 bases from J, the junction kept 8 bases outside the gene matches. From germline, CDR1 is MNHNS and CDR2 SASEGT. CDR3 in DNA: TGTGCCAGCCGTCCGGGACAGGGTATCACAGATACGCAGTATTTT. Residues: CASRPGQGITDTQYF.

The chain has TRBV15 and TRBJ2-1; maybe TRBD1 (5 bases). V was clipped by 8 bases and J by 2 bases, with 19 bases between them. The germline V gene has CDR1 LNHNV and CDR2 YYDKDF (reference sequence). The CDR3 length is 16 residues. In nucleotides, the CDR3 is TGTGCCACCTCCTTATGGGGCGCAAAGACCTACAATGAGCAGTTCTTC. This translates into CATSLWGAKTYNEQFF.

The CDR3 loop is CTSSPHLAGGPRDPFF. CDR3 nucleotide sequence: TGCACCAGCAGCCCCCACCTAGCGGGGGGGCCGCGCGATCCGTTCTTC. The V call is TRBV1, the J call TRBJ2-1; the D segment call TRBD2 is taken from the table without a DNA check. TRBV1 is described as a pseudogene. This CDR3 has 16 residues.